This T cell receptor (beta chain) was found in a study of T cell responses to AZD1222 COVID-19 vaccine. Sequencing used immunoSEQ multiplex PCR; TCRdb keeps in-frame clones, though not all of them. This sample yields approximately 79,000 clones, of which approximately 89% are seen a single time; 16% belongs to the top ten. Germline CDR1 is MNHNS and CDR2 is SASEGT. Trimming took 1 base from V and 0 from J, leaving 13 bases between them. The CDR3 spans 17 residues. This sample comprised peripheral blood, obtained on day 0 of AZD1222 vaccination. The chain combines TRBV6-1 with TRBJ2-1; D may be TRBD2 (5 bases). The sequence came from an adult in good health. CDR3 protein: CASSEDFERNSYNEQFF. In DNA, the CDR3 is TGTGCCAGCAGTGAAGACTTCGAGCGGAACTCCTACAATGAGCAGTTCTTC.